Listed here are 32 T cell receptor beta chains from one sample, sequenced in a study of CD8 T cells in ankylosing spondylitis. TCRdb reanalysed the 5' RACE reads using MiXCR and keeps one entry per CDR3 protein. The sample consists of roughly 440,000 distinct CDR3 sequences, about a sixth of them appearing once. Study conclusions and caveats: Within ankylosing spondylitis blood, a TCR beta motif made up of seven or eight highly homologous variants appeared to be characteristic.

These receptors' antigens are unknown. The sequenced sample was blood, either unsorted or a sorted T cell fraction (not recorded which). The origin of the receptors is a male donor with ankylosing spondylitis.

This clonotype was recorded many times. The chain recombines TRBV29-1 with TRBJ2-7; D is perhaps TRBD2 (7 bases). Germline CDR1 and CDR2: SQVTM and ANQGSEA. The CDR3 runs 11 residues. V lost 7 bases and J 6 bases, leaving 13 bases between the germline ends. The chain's CDR3 is CSALGGREQYF. For the CDR3, the DNA is TGCAGCGCCCTGGGGGGGCGCGAGCAGTACTTC.

This clonotype showed up just a few times. The chain links TRBV6-4 to TRBJ2-5; TRBD1 aligns across 7 bases. Germline trimming cut 5 bases from V and 9 bases from J; bases unmatched to any gene: 9. Germline CDR1 MRHNA, CDR2 SNTAGT. The CDR3 loop spans 13 amino acids. For the CDR3, the DNA is TGTGCCAGCAGTTACAACAGGGGTGAGGCCCAGTACTTC. It yields the protein CASSYNRGEAQYF.

This rearrangement joins TRBV2 to TRBJ2-5; no firm D call. V was trimmed by 6 bases and J by 3 bases, leaving 11 bases between them. This CDR3 is 13 amino acids long. Germline loops: CDR1 SNHLY, CDR2 FYNNEI. CDR3 loop: CASRVTEKETQYF. Here the CDR3 DNA reads TGTGCCAGCAGGGTGACTGAAAAAGAGACCCAGTACTTC.

This clonotype was observed a handful of times. V usage is TRBV12-3 or TRBV12-4 and J usage is TRBJ2-2; TRBD1 aligns across 7 bases. J lost 0 bases, V lost 6 bases, and 4 bases had no gene match. This CDR3 comprises 15 residues. CDR3 sequence (DNA): TGTGCCAGCAGACGGGACAGCTCGAACACCGGGGAGCTGTTTTTT. Its translation is CASRRDSSNTGELFF.

There are a few counts of this clonotype. The rearrangement uses TRBV28 and TRBJ1-5; no reliable D call. V was trimmed by 7 bases and J by 0 bases, leaving 10 bases between them. Germline values: CDR1 MDHEN, CDR2 SYDVKM. CDR3 length: 14 residues. The CDR3 DNA reads as TGTGCCAGCACCCAAGGGAATAGCAATCAGCCCCAGCATTTT. It yields the protein CASTQGNSNQPQHF.

V and J are TRBV6-1 and TRBJ1-1, with D possibly TRBD1 on 5 matching bases. The germline V gene has CDR1 MNHNS and CDR2 SASEGT. V shed 6 bases and J shed 7 bases, with 18 bases lying between them. The CDR3 runs 14 residues. The chain's CDR3 is CASRPRDFGGEAFF. Here the CDR3 DNA reads TGTGCCAGCAGACCCCGGGATTTTGGGGGTGAAGCTTTCTTT.

V is TRBV5-5 and J is TRBJ2-7; D uncertain. Germline values: CDR1 SGHKS, CDR2 YYEKEE (reference sequence). The CDR3 has 14 residues. The germline V and J ends were trimmed by 3 bases and 2 bases, with 12 bases remaining between them. The CDR3 sequence: CASSSTGPTYEQYF. CDR3 in DNA: TGTGCCAGCAGCTCGACCGGGCCAACCTACGAGCAGTACTTC.

V usage is TRBV20-1 and J usage is TRBJ1-5; 11 bases are a match to TRBD1. V was clipped by 7 bases and J by 4 bases; unmatched bases: 9. The CDR3 spans 15 residues. Germline CDR1 and CDR2: DFQATT and SNEGSKA (reference sequence). The CDR3: CSGVTDRGRNQPQHF. The CDR3 nucleotides read TGCAGTGGGGTCACGGACAGGGGGCGGAATCAGCCCCAGCATTTT.

The genes are TRBV11-3 and TRBJ2-1, with D possibly matching TRBD2 (6 bases). V was cut by 0 bases and J by 6 bases, with 15 bases left in between. The germline V gene has CDR1 SGHNT and CDR2 YENEEA. This CDR3 contains 16 residues. CDR3 protein: CASSLDYGGPVNEQFF. In DNA form, the CDR3 reads TGTGCCAGCAGCTTAGATTATGGAGGGCCTGTCAATGAGCAGTTCTTC.

In this sample, this clonotype turned up a few times. The rearrangement uses TRBV7-8 and TRBJ2-3; TRBD1 agrees at 7 bases. Unmatched junction bases numbered 14, after V lost 7 bases and J lost 7 bases. The CDR3 is 15 amino acids. Germline V gives CDR1 SGHVS, CDR2 FQNEAQ. The CDR3 region is CASNLAGTVGNTQYF. The CDR3 DNA sequence: TGTGCCAGCAACCTGGCCGGGACAGTGGGCAATACGCAGTATTTT.

The chain links TRBV4-2 to TRBJ2-2, with 15 bases matching TRBD2. The length of the CDR3 is 18 residues. CDR1 LGHNA and CDR2 YNFKEQ come from the germline V gene. V was clipped by 4 bases and J by 4 bases; unmatched bases: 7. Here the CDR3 DNA reads TGTGCCAGCAGCCGGCGGACTAGCGGGAGGGTAGGCACCGGGGAGCTGTTTTTT. Translating it yields CASSRRTSGRVGTGELFF.

The V gene is TRBV19, the J gene TRBJ1-5, with D perhaps matching TRBD1 (5 bases). The germline gives CDR1 LNHDA, CDR2 SQIVND (reference sequence). The CDR3 loop spans 15 amino acids. Trimming cost V 0 bases and J 6 bases, with 12 bases left between them. CDR3 in DNA: TGTGCCAGTAGTATAGATCGGAGGAGGGGTCAGCCCCAGCATTTT. It encodes CASSIDRRRGQPQHF.

This clonotype was detected a few times. This chain joins TRBV2 and TRBJ2-3; 13 bases agree with TRBD2. The CDR3 runs 15 residues. Trimming removed 6 bases from V and 6 bases from J; junction bases left unmatched: 6. CDR1 and CDR2 from the germline V gene are SNHLY and FYNNEI. The CDR3 here is CASSLGTSGADTQYF. For the CDR3, the DNA is TGTGCCAGCAGCCTCGGGACTAGCGGGGCCGATACGCAGTATTTT. Using reference TRBV2 and TRBJ2-3 for the parts outside the CDR3, the full variable domain is EPEVTQTPSHQVTQMGQEVILRCVPISNHLYFYWYRQILGQKVEFLVSFYNNEISEKSEIFDDQFSVERPDGSNFTLKIRSTKLEDSAMYFCASSLGTSGADTQYFGPGTRLTVL.

This chain connects TRBV12-3 or TRBV12-4 to TRBJ1-1; TRBD1 is a possible D gene (6 bases). The CDR3 is 14 residues long. Deletions cut 7 bases from V and 0 bases from J, with 12 bases between. Here the CDR3 DNA reads TGTGCCAGCACCGGACAGAGCATGAACACTGAAGCTTTCTTT. It specifies CASTGQSMNTEAFF.

This chain joins TRBV10-1 and TRBJ2-1; D not resolved. The germline CDR1 and CDR2 sequences are WNHNN and SYGVQD (reference sequence). V lost 5 bases, J lost 7 bases, and 12 bases lay in between. This CDR3 has 13 residues. The CDR3 region has the DNA TGCGCCAGCAGTTTACCCCCTTCGAATGAGCAGTTCTTC. Its translation: CASSLPPSNEQFF.

This clonotype was detected only a few times. The rearrangement joins TRBV6-1 to TRBJ2-7, with D tentatively TRBD2 (5 bases). The V gene's germline CDR1 is MNHNS and CDR2 SASEGT. CDR3 length: 18 amino acids. Trimming took 3 bases from V and 2 from J, leaving 23 bases between them. CDR3 residues: CASSDPLDGQPRAYEQYF. In DNA, the CDR3 is TGTGCCAGCAGTGATCCCCTCGACGGGCAGCCGAGGGCCTACGAGCAGTACTTC.

The chain uses TRBV5-1 and TRBJ2-1; D gene unclear. This CDR3 has 13 residues. From germline, CDR1 is SGHRS and CDR2 YFSETQ. V was cut by 3 bases and J by 8 bases, with 12 bases left in between. The DNA of the CDR3 is TGCGCCAGCAGCTCAGGAGCTCGCGATGAGCAGTTCTTC. Its translation is CASSSGARDEQFF.

The chain recombines TRBV7-2 with TRBJ2-1, with no clear D. This CDR3 spans 13 amino acids. CDR1 is SGHTA and CDR2 is FQGNSA in the germline V gene. Trimming shortened V by 3 bases and J by 5 bases, and 8 bases separated the two germline ends. In DNA, the CDR3 is TGTGCCAGCAGCTTGCGACATAACAATGAGCAGTTCTTC. The encoded protein is CASSLRHNNEQFF.

The chain carries TRBV14 and TRBJ2-3; D is undetermined. Germline V lookup: CDR1 SGHDN, CDR2 FVKESK. Trimming took off 0 bases at V and 0 bases at J, with 10 bases between the two ends. The CDR3 totals 16 residues. CDR3 sequence reads: CASSQDLPGSTDTQYF. The DNA of the CDR3 is TGTGCCAGCAGCCAAGATCTCCCAGGAAGCACAGATACGCAGTATTTT.

The V call is TRBV2, the J call TRBJ2-7; D unresolved. The CDR3 spans 10 residues. Germline V CDR1 and CDR2: SNHLY, FYNNEI. Trimming removed 6 bases at V and 4 bases at J, with 4 bases between. CDR3 loop: CASRDYEQYF. CDR3 nucleotides: TGTGCCAGCAGGGATTACGAGCAGTACTTC.

This clonotype was counted ten times or more. This chain links TRBV29-1 with TRBJ2-1; 15 bases fit TRBD2. This CDR3 contains 17 residues. Trimming cost V 4 bases and J 0 bases; bases outside gene matches: 4. Germline loops: CDR1 SQVTM, CDR2 ANQGSEA. Here the CDR3 reads CSVAGTSGRSSYNEQFF. The CDR3 DNA reads TGCAGCGTTGCCGGGACTAGCGGGAGGAGCTCCTACAATGAGCAGTTCTTC.

This clonotype was counted only a few times. A junction end diverges from the germline sequence, so it may reflect a read error. The chain uses TRBV20-1 and TRBJ2-5; a weak D match, TRBD2 (6 bases). This CDR3 spans 9 amino acids. The V gene's germline CDR1 is DFQATT and CDR2 SNEGSKA (reference sequence). The CDR3 loop is CSARDERVF. CDR3 nucleotides: TGCAGTGCTAGAGATGAGCGGGTCTTC.

This clonotype has at least ten counts. CDR3 amino acids: CASSRQQFDGYTF. The CDR3 region has the DNA TGCGCCAGCAGCCGGCAGCAATTTGATGGCTACACCTTC. J is TRBJ1-2 and V is TRBV4-1; the D is unclear. The CDR3 sequence is 13 residues long. The V and J ends lost 4 bases and 6 bases respectively, with 12 bases between them. Germline lookup yields CDR1 MGHRA and CDR2 YSYEKL.

This clonotype turned up a few times. The V and J genes are TRBV5-1 and TRBJ1-1; weak D call: TRBD1 (5 bases). There are 17 residues in the CDR3. Deletions cut 0 bases from V and 2 bases from J, with 17 bases between. Germline V lookup: CDR1 SGHRS, CDR2 YFSETQ. The CDR3 DNA is TGCGCCAGCAGCTTGGACCCGACAGATCCTTTTAACACTGAAGCTTTCTTT. Its translation: CASSLDPTDPFNTEAFF.

The gene calls are TRBV7-2 and TRBJ2-7, with 11 positions matching TRBD2. The CDR3 is 14 residues long. The germline gives CDR1 SGHTA, CDR2 FQGNSA. J gave up 6 bases and V 3 bases, and 4 bases lay outside the gene matches. The CDR3 DNA sequence: TGTGCCAGCAGCTTCCTAGCGGGAGGTTTCGAGCAGTACTTC. This gives the protein CASSFLAGGFEQYF.

The rearrangement uses TRBV11-3 and TRBJ1-1; possibly TRBD1 for D (6 bases). The CDR3 is made up of 14 amino acids. With 5 bases removed from V and 1 base from J, the gap between germline ends came to 11 bases. Germline-derived CDR1 and CDR2 are SGHNT and YENEEA. The CDR3 sequence: CASSRMTGNTEAFF. The DNA for the CDR3 is TGTGCCAGCAGCCGCATGACAGGGAACACTGAAGCTTTCTTT.

The genes are TRBV10-3 and TRBJ1-5, with D hard to call. V was shortened by 6 bases and J by 5 bases, with 11 bases between the two germline ends. Germline V gene data show CDR1 as ENHRY and CDR2 as SYGVKD. There are 13 residues in the CDR3. The CDR3 region has the DNA TGTGCCATCAGCACTGCAAGTGATCAGCCCCAGCATTTT. It codes for CAISTASDQPQHF.

This clonotype has more than one count but fewer than ten. The V and J genes are TRBV20-1 and TRBJ2-7; 12 bases align to TRBD2. Trimming removed 3 bases from V and 3 bases from J; junction bases left unmatched: 6. Germline values: CDR1 DFQATT, CDR2 SNEGSKA (reference sequence). The length of the CDR3 is 15 residues. The CDR3 DNA is TGCAGTGCTAGTCGGCTAGCGGGGGGGTACTACGAGCAGTACTTC. Protein: CSASRLAGGYYEQYF.

This chain uses TRBV7-8 with TRBJ1-1, with D possibly being TRBD1 (6 bases). The length of the CDR3 is 15 residues. The germline gives CDR1 SGHVS, CDR2 FQNEAQ. Deletions cut 5 bases from V and 1 base from J, with 14 bases between. The DNA of the CDR3 is TGTGCCAGCAGCACGGGGGGACATTCGAACACTGAAGCTTTCTTT. Protein: CASSTGGHSNTEAFF.

The CDR3 DNA reads TGCAGTGCTAGAGCCGCAGGGACCGGGGAAGCTTTCTTT. Residues: CSARAAGTGEAFF. The chain uses TRBV20-1 and TRBJ1-1; D might be TRBD1 (5 bases). Germline CDR1 reads DFQATT; CDR2 reads SNEGSKA (reference sequence). The CDR3 covers 13 residues. V was pared by 1 base and J by 8 bases, with 14 bases between.

The chain links TRBV6-1 to TRBJ2-1, with TRBD2 identical over 11 bases. V trimming: 0 bases; J trimming: 10 bases; junction bases outside the gene matches: 11. There are 17 residues in the CDR3. Germline V gives CDR1 MNHNS, CDR2 SASEGT. The CDR3 nucleotides read TGTGCCAGCAGTGAAGCGTGGGGGAAACTAGCGGGGGCCGAGCAGTTCTTC. As protein: CASSEAWGKLAGAEQFF.

This chain connects TRBV4-1 to TRBJ2-5; D possibly corresponds to TRBD1 (5 bases). V dropped 1 base and J dropped 5 bases, with 17 bases sitting between them. CDR3 size: 16 residues. CDR1 and CDR2 (germline): MGHRA, YSYEKL. The CDR3 spells CASSQVRGPGWETQYF. DNA for the CDR3: TGCGCCAGCAGCCAAGTCCGAGGTCCAGGGTGGGAGACCCAGTACTTC.